Given below is one TCR beta chain in context. Its target is unknown. Primers for the PCR totalled 60 Vbeta and 13 Jbeta. Assay used: immunoSEQ multiplex PCR; TCRdb lists only in-frame clones, some missing. Of under 200,000 clones listed, around 68% are singletons. These data are taken from a study of cytomegalovirus exposure and HLA in healthy donors. Study results and limitations: Near-uniform donor sequencing depth was presumed by presence/absence analyses. The later analysis indicated that the majority of CMV-associated TCR beta chains appeared HLA-restricted. TCR association rates varied by HLA locus in a later analysis, with DRB1 highest and HLA-C lowest.

The CDR3 is 12 residues long. CDR1 is SGHNT, CDR2 YENEEA, per germline. The ends were cut back, 8 bases at V and 5 bases at J, with 13 bases in the middle. This clonotype was obtained from a man in his fifties in good health and CMV-seronegative. The V call is TRBV11-3, the J call TRBJ2-7, with TRBD1 as a possible D gene (5 bases). The sample consisted of PBMCs. The CDR3 here is CASGAGNDEQYF. The DNA for the CDR3 is TGTGCCAGCGGGGCAGGGAATGACGAGCAGTACTTC.